This T cell receptor (beta chain) is drawn from a study of blood T cell repertoires in COVID-19 (dated by TCRdb to the early 2020s). For context, the study as a whole: Samples from collaborators originated in the United States, Italy and Spain and spanned both the acute and convalescent phases of COVID-19. The material from the prospective study consisted of cDNA or gDNA derived from T cells, B-cell-depleted T cells, or PBMCs. Deeply sampled blood TCRbeta repertoires from subjects exposed to, actively infected with, or recovered from COVID-19 were included in the dataset. The repertoires were released in a freely available public database intended as a resource for research on the immune response to SARS-CoV-2. Samples were obtained from the ongoing ImmuneRACE study (first 160 participants) and from 1,200 or so subjects provided by 6 global collaborators. Sample metadata almost always included a de-identified subject ID, COVID-19 status, age in years and sex. Where available, HLA class I and class II types were obtained from metadata supplied by the sample provider rather than from assay-based typing.

Points on this clone: Which antigen it targets is not known. Nothing much larger sits one base from this clone, and base qualities are not available.

Broad study findings and their caveats: The amount of clinical and demographic metadata varied by source and participant and was provided uncurated.

The collaborating institutions used their own protocols to collect whole blood in K2EDTA tubes. For TCRbeta analysis, collaborators shipped samples in one of three forms: frozen whole blood, isolated PBMCs, or DNA extracted from either of those sample types. The CDR3 measures 17 amino acids from cysteine to phenylalanine. CDR3 DNA is the only sequence kept; it has 51 bases, read in frame from the first base. At the junction V is shortened by 1 base and J by 4 bases, with 16 bases in between. In the germline V gene (reference sequence), CDR1 corresponds to SSHAT and CDR2 to FNYEAQ. The immunoSEQ Assay, a bias-controlled multiplex PCR, was used to amplify TCRbeta CDR3 regions from genomic DNA. The authors processed their data as follows. The number of nucleated cells in each sample was estimated by amplification of reference gene primers within the assay. To quantify the absolute abundance of each unique TCRbeta CDR3 rearrangement, sequence reads were collapsed and filtered. For each sample, productive Simpson clonality was calculated by taking the square root of Simpson's diversity index across productive rearrangements. Not all clones reach the TCRdb copy of this immuneACCESS table, which keeps in-frame sequences only. Checked studies attribute under half of the gap to unresolved V genes and leave the rest unexplained. That table gives V, J and clone size, and the DNA gave D and trimming. In this sample the table shows some 85,000 clones, 80% of which occur a single time. In total, the top ten clones hold less than 20% of the sample.

This clonotype was sampled from an elderly woman with acute or convalescent COVID-19. The chain employs TRBV7-7 and TRBJ2-2, with TRBD1 tentatively as D gene (6 bases match). Sequenced input: peripheral blood. The CDR3 here reads CASSLVVGAGSTGELFF. The nucleotide sequence reads as follows: TGTGCCAGCAGCTTAGTCGTGGGGGCTGGTAGCACCGGGGAGCTGTTTTTT. This CDR3, with the reference TRBV7-7 and TRBJ2-2 proteins standing in past its ends, gives the full variable domain GAGVSQSPRYKVTKRGQDVTLRCDPISSHATLYWYQQALGQGPEFLTYFNYEAQPDKSGLPSDRFSAERPEGSISTLTIQRTEQRDSAMYRCASSLVVGAGSTGELFFGEGSRLTVL.